The 16 T cell receptor beta chains reported below all come from one sample, sequenced in a study of blood T cell repertoires in COVID-19. TCRdb's copy holds only in-frame clones and misses some; the assay was immunoSEQ multiplex PCR. There are fewer than 70,000 clones in the sample; 86% occur only once, and 16% lies in the top ten. Sequenced material: peripheral blood. The receptors originated from a man aged 40-49 years with COVID-19, enrolled during active disease.

V gene TRBV5-1 combines with J gene TRBJ2-1; 7 nucleotides agree with TRBD2. CDR3 length: 15 residues. J was trimmed by 4 bases and V by 1 base; bases with no gene match: 5. In germline, CDR1 is SGHRS, CDR2 YFSETQ. CDR3 DNA: TGCGCCAGCAGCTTGATGGCTAGCGGATACAATGAGCAGTTCTTC. Protein sequence: CASSLMASGYNEQFF.

The CDR3 bases are TGTGCCAGCAGCCAACGGGGGGGACCCTACGAGCAGTACTTC. Encoded protein: CASSQRGGPYEQYF. This rearrangement joins TRBV14 to TRBJ2-7; 8 bases match TRBD2. The CDR3 runs to 14 residues. J lost 2 bases, V lost 2 bases, and 2 bases had no gene match. Germline CDR1 is SGHDN and CDR2 is FVKESK.

The chain employs TRBV27 and TRBJ2-1; a possible D gene is TRBD2 (5 bases). The CDR3 consists of 13 residues. Germline CDR1 MNHEY, CDR2 SMNVEV (reference sequence). V lost 7 bases to trimming and J lost 5 bases, with 12 bases between them. The CDR3 loop reads CASKNTGNNEQFF. CDR3 in DNA: TGTGCCAGCAAGAATACGGGAAACAATGAGCAGTTCTTC.

The chain has TRBV6-5 and TRBJ1-5; no firm D call. This CDR3 has 12 amino acids. Germline lookup yields CDR1 MNHEY and CDR2 SVGAGI. V was shortened by 7 bases and J by 9 bases, with 13 bases between the two germline ends. The CDR3 DNA follows: TGTGCCAGCAAAAACGCCCCCGGGCCCCAGCATTTT. This translates into CASKNAPGPQHF.

The chain couples TRBV9 to TRBJ2-4; 9 nucleotides agree with TRBD1. Germline V gives CDR1 SGDLS, CDR2 YYNGEE. This CDR3 spans 14 amino acids. Unmatched junction bases numbered 2, after V lost 0 bases and J lost 7 bases. CDR3 bases: TGTGCCAGCAGCGTAGAGGGGACAGGGAACATTCAGTACTTC. Encoded protein: CASSVEGTGNIQYF.

The V gene is TRBV7-9, the J gene TRBJ2-1; 7 bases map to TRBD1. From germline, CDR1 is SEHNR and CDR2 FQNEAQ (reference sequence). CDR3 length equals 15 residues. V trimming: 3 bases; J trimming: 5 bases; junction bases outside the gene matches: 7. The CDR3 region has the DNA TGTGCCAGCAGCTTGACAGGGATGATTAACAATGAGCAGTTCTTC. It specifies CASSLTGMINNEQFF.

The chain combines TRBV2 with TRBJ2-1, with D uncertain. CDR1 and CDR2 (germline): SNHLY, FYNNEI. V shed 8 bases and J shed 0 bases, with 8 bases lying between them. The CDR3 is 13 residues long. Here the CDR3 reads CASVPDSYNEQFF. As DNA, the CDR3 is TGTGCCAGCGTGCCAGACTCCTACAATGAGCAGTTCTTC.

The J gene is TRBJ1-5, the V gene TRBV27; a possible D gene is TRBD1 (5 bases). Between the trimmed V and J ends, which lost 4 bases and 2 bases, there was a span of 15 bases. CDR1 and CDR2 from the germline V gene are MNHEY and SMNVEV (reference sequence). This CDR3 region has 16 residues. The CDR3 nucleotides read TGTGCCAGCAGTTCCCCCGGGGGTGGGGGCAATCAGCCCCAGCATTTT. Protein sequence: CASSSPGGGGNQPQHF.

The chain recombines TRBV7-3 with TRBJ1-1; 8 nucleotides align to TRBD1. The CDR3 loop spans 15 amino acids. With V trimmed by 2 bases and J by 6 bases, 8 bases remained unmatched. The germline CDR1 and CDR2 sequences are SGHTA and FQGTGA. The CDR3 nucleotides read TGTGCCAGCAGCTTATTTGGACAGGGACGACCTGAAGCTTTCTTT. Protein product: CASSLFGQGRPEAFF.

The V and J genes are TRBV6-6 and TRBJ1-5; D is ambiguous. This CDR3 is 14 amino acids long. Germline CDR1 reads MNHNY; CDR2 reads SVGAGI (reference sequence). The V and J ends lost 7 bases and 3 bases respectively, with 13 bases between them. For the CDR3, the DNA is TGTGCCAGCAACCGACGACGGGACAATCAGCCCCAGCATTTT. Translation: CASNRRRDNQPQHF.

The rearrangement joins TRBV4-1 to TRBJ2-7, with 7 positions matching TRBD2. CDR3 size: 15 residues. Trimming cost V 1 base and J 4 bases; bases outside gene matches: 7. CDR1 and CDR2 from the germline V gene are MGHRA and YSYEKL. The CDR3 region is CASSQVPGRAYEQYF. CDR3 nucleotides: TGCGCCAGCAGCCAAGTTCCAGGGAGGGCTTACGAGCAGTACTTC.

Only a few counts were recorded for this clone. The V gene is TRBV20-1, the J gene TRBJ1-2; the D is unclear. The V gene lost 3 bases and the J gene lost 2 bases, with 13 bases spanning the gap. The CDR3 is 14 residues long. In germline, CDR1 is DFQATT, CDR2 SNEGSKA (reference sequence). The CDR3 loop is CSASVPRENYGYTF. The CDR3 DNA follows: TGCAGTGCTAGTGTTCCCCGAGAGAACTATGGCTACACCTTC.

This chain connects TRBV19 to TRBJ2-1; TRBD1 matches at 7 bases. There are 13 residues in the CDR3. CDR1 and CDR2 from the germline V gene are LNHDA and SQIVND (reference sequence). Trimming removed 8 bases from V and 2 bases from J; junction bases left unmatched: 3. The CDR3 reads CASHDRAYNEQFF. In DNA form, the CDR3 reads TGTGCCAGTCACGACAGGGCCTACAATGAGCAGTTCTTC. The full variable domain, in which reference TRBV19 and TRBJ2-1 provide the parts outside the CDR3, is DGGITQSPKYLFRKEGQNVTLSCEQNLNHDAMYWYRQDPGQGLRLIYYSQIVNDFQKGDIAEGYSVSREKKESFPLTVTSAQKNPTAFYLCASHDRAYNEQFFGPGTRLTVL.

This clone has a single count. The rearrangement uses TRBV10-3 and TRBJ2-7; D might be TRBD1 (7 bases). With 5 bases removed from V and 5 bases from J, the gap between germline ends came to 13 bases. The CDR3 is 13 residues long. CDR1 is ENHRY, CDR2 SYGVKD, per germline. The CDR3 DNA is TGTGCCATCAGTCAGGGGGGATTTGACGAGCAGTACTTC. Residues: CAISQGGFDEQYF.

The J gene is TRBJ2-7, the V gene TRBV30, with TRBD1 matching 7 bases. Losses at the gene ends were 0 bases for V and 4 bases for J; bases not matched to a gene: 3. Germline CDR1 reads GTSNPN; CDR2 reads SVGIG (reference sequence). The CDR3 has 13 residues. CDR3 amino acids: CAWSVQGQYEQYF. CDR3 bases: TGTGCCTGGAGTGTACAGGGACAGTACGAGCAGTACTTC.

The genes are TRBV5-1 and TRBJ2-7; D gene unclear. The germline CDR1 and CDR2 sequences are SGHRS and YFSETQ. The V and J ends lost 4 bases and 3 bases respectively, with 14 bases between them. This CDR3 has 14 amino acids. CDR3 DNA sequence: TGCGCCAGCAGCCCAGACCCTACTAACTACGAGCAGTACTTC. Translated, it gives CASSPDPTNYEQYF. Complete variable domain (other parts from reference TRBV5-1 and TRBJ2-7): KAGVTQTPRYLIKTRGQQVTLSCSPISGHRSVSWYQQTPGQGLQFLFEYFSETQRNKGNFPGRFSGRQFSNSRSEMNVSTLELGDSALYLCASSPDPTNYEQYFGPGTRLTVT.